This T cell receptor (beta chain) was recovered during a study of T cell repertoires in ileal Crohn's disease. Study context: About half received postoperative treatment, some 11 with thiopurines and around 17 anti-TNF.

The V gene end was trimmed by 3 bases and the J gene end by 4 bases; junction bases not matched to a gene: 7. The V gene's germline CDR1 is SGDLS and CDR2 YYNGEE. The CDR3 sequence is 16 residues long. Per sample, roughly 0.45 micrograms of biopsy DNA were TCRB immunosequenced. Produced via immunoSEQ multiplex PCR; TCRdb's table is partial and in-frame only. The sample consists of over 11,000 clones, roughly 80% of them appearing once. V is TRBV9 and J is TRBJ2-2, with TRBD1 matching 9 bases. The origin of this receptor is an adult with Crohn's disease. The sequenced sample consisted of ileal tissue. CDR3 nucleotides: TGTGCCAGCAGCGGGACAGGGGATTACCTCACCGGGGAGCTGTTTTTT. Translated: CASSGTGDYLTGELFF.